The 2 T cell receptor beta chains listed next were all sequenced from one sample in a study of long-term antiretroviral therapy in people with HIV. This was the immunoSEQ v3.0 assay at survey level. Assay used: immunoSEQ multiplex PCR; TCRdb lists only in-frame clones, some missing. The sample consists of 15,000 or so clones, approximately 81% of them appearing once. Source: unsorted PBMCs, taken less than 3.3 years after starting antiretroviral therapy. The receptors shown here come from a woman in her forties with HIV.

V and J are TRBV29-1 and TRBJ1-5, with TRBD1 as a possible D gene (5 bases). V shed 4 bases and J shed 5 bases, with 9 bases lying between them. CDR3 length: 12 residues. Germline V gene sequence: CDR1 SQVTM, CDR2 ANQGSEA. The CDR3 DNA reads as TGCAGCGTTGGCGAGGGACATCAGCCCCAGCATTTT. This translates into CSVGEGHQPQHF.

The V and J genes are TRBV25-1 and TRBJ1-5, with D perhaps matching TRBD1 (5 bases). The germline V and J ends were trimmed by 1 base and 4 bases, with 11 bases remaining between them. The germline V gene has CDR1 MGHDK and CDR2 SYGVNS. The CDR3 is made up of 15 amino acids. The CDR3 spells CASSESGRGNQPQHF. CDR3 nucleotide sequence: TGTGCCAGCAGTGAATCCGGACGGGGGAATCAGCCCCAGCATTTT.